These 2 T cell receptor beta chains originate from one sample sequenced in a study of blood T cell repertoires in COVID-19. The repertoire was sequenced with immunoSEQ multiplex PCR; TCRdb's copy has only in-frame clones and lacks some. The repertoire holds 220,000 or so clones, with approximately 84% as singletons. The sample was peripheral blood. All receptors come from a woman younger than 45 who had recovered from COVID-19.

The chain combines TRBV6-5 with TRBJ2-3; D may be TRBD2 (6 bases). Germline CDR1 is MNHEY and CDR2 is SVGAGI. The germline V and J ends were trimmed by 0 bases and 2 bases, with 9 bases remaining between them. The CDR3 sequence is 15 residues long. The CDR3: CASSYSAGFTDTQYF. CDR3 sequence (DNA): TGTGCCAGCAGTTACTCGGCGGGATTCACAGATACGCAGTATTTT.

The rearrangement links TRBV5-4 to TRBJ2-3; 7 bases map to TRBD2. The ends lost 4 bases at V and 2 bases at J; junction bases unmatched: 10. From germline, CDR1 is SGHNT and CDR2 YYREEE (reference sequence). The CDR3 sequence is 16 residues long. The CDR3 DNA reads TGTGCCAGCAGCCCGTTCCGGGGGGATTACACAGATACGCAGTATTTT. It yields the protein CASSPFRGDYTDTQYF.